What follows is one T cell receptor (beta chain) and its context. Its antigen remains undetermined. Per-base quality was not reported, and no clone a single base away is much larger than it. The donors were roughly 39 Caucasian individuals from Russia, aged roughly 6 to 100 years, who were systemically healthy. Around 9.8 milliliters of peripheral blood were collected from each donor into EDTA-treated Vacutainer tubes. Ficoll-Paque density-gradient centrifugation was used to isolate PBMCs, with at least 7 million per sample. Total RNA was extracted from PBMCs with Trizol reagent, with at least 6 micrograms obtained per sample. The percentages of naive CD45RAhigh/CD27high T cells were determined by flow cytometry on a PBMC aliquot from every donor. CDR1 and CDR2 are read off the germline V gene as SGHVS and FNYEAQ. The V and J ends are trimmed by 6 bases and 5 bases, leaving 13 bases between them. The CDR3, from cysteine to phenylalanine, totals 13 residues. Only the CDR3 region is kept as DNA, spanning 39 bases read in frame from base 1.

The method was 5' RACE. TCRdb shows the sequencer as Illumina HiSeq 2500. The second PCR ran for about 7 to 11 cycles and used a J-beta primer mix along with a sample-barcoded 5' primer. A template-switch 5' adaptor carrying 12 random nucleotides introduced a unique molecular identifier onto each TCR beta cDNA molecule. At least 3 million CDR3-containing paired-end reads were obtained from each sample. The Mint cDNA synthesis kit, primed by a TRBC-specific oligonucleotide, was used to synthesize first-strand cDNA from all RNA. Following uracil-DNA glycosylase treatment, all cDNA underwent a first 18-cycle PCR with the universal primers M1SS and BC2_uni_R. As for the original processing: For normalization, 1 million high-quality reads, each with a distinct molecular identifier, were randomly selected from each sample. Reads with shared molecular identifiers were discarded instead of being binned into consensus sequences. MiTCR, run with a Q25 quality threshold and the strictest error-elimination algorithm, handled CDR3 identification, clonotype clustering and error correction. A nonparametric unseen species model using Euler transformation provided a lower-bound estimate of total TCR beta diversity. In-frame beta chains were kept once TCRdb had trimmed the public reads at Q25 with fastp and called clones with MiXCR. Every CDR3 protein is listed once, alongside the most common genes and DNA of its rows. The V and J calls were not made by the authors but by TCRdb's processing. The sample table shows about 780,000 distinct CDR3 sequences, and around a quarter are seen once. The ten biggest clones cover roughly 3.1% of the sample.

The entry originates in a study of blood T cells in healthy people across ages (dated by TCRdb to about 2015). Broadly, across the study: Template switching captured roughly one uniquely barcoded TCR beta cDNA molecule per two T cells in model experiments. The study measured age-related changes in TCR beta repertoire diversity using deep sequencing normalized with unique cDNA molecular identifiers. The donors were split into four age groups: young (average 16 years), middle-aged (roughly 39), aged (over 55) and long-lived (about 74). For two donors (one aged 18 to 29 and one aged 80 or older), the study analyzed two additional independent replicas of 1 million unique cDNA reads from the same blood draw. Study-wide conclusions, independent of this receptor: Observed TCR beta diversity correlated strongly with the percentage of naive T cells measured by flow cytometry. Conclusive comparison of naive and antigen-experienced compartments was prevented by the profiling of bulk unsorted PBMCs. The long-lived group showed more naive CD4+ T cells, fewer expanded clones and increased TCR diversity than the aged group, suggesting age selection. Because the CMV infection status of the donors was unknown, age-related changes in expanded clonotypes may potentially have been confounded. As age increased, observed TCR beta diversity per million T cells dropped in a roughly linear way, and a significant reduction was already evident by age about 40. Estimates of total diversity from one million sequenced T cells were regarded as lower bounds and underestimates.

This same sample was also taken into another study, of T cells of mothers and their children. That second publication adds: Donors were nine systemically healthy Caucasian individuals: three mothers and their six children. cDNA synthesis used all of the extracted RNA, with roughly 1.6 ug of RNA in each 15 ul reaction. In the second PCR, the M1S primer added sample barcodes and 2-4 random nucleotides. Each mother yielded over 9.5 million TCR beta CDR3 reads and each child roughly 3 million reads. Thymic selection similarly shapes TCR recombination output in related and unrelated pairs, with minor effect from inherited differences. Normalized repertoire overlap was always slightly but never significantly higher in related than unrelated mother-child pairs. With a sensitivity of about 100 clones per million clonotypes, no persistent microchimeric T cell clones were detected. To look for features that set related mother-child pairs apart from unrelated individuals, the researchers ran deep NGS to compare the TCR beta repertoires of mothers and children. On average, the children were about 12 +/- 4 years old, while the mothers were approximately 41 +/- 4 years old. After adapter ligation was performed with NEBNext reagents, the libraries were sequenced on an Illumina HiSeq 2000 with 100+100 nt paired-end reads. To avoid cross-contamination, the mother libraries and the child libraries were prepared a month apart and sequenced in separate runs. Between roughly 500,000 and 2,000,000 distinct TCR beta clonotypes were identified per donor. Naive TCR beta clonotypes were estimated from low-frequency clonotypes matched to each donor's FACS-determined naive share, without sorting.

The chain links TRBV7-6 with TRBJ2-5; the D gene could be TRBD1 or TRBD2, each one agreeing over 5 bases. The sequence derives from a boy aged 5 to 17 in good health. The sequencing input was blood. The CDR3 in this case is CASSSGTRETQYF. The nucleotide sequence is TGTGCCAGCAGTTCCGGGACGCGGGAGACCCAGTACTTC. Reference TRBV7-6 and TRBJ2-5 proteins supply the regions before and after the CDR3; the full variable domain is: GAGVSQSPRYKVTKRGQDVALRCDPISGHVSLYWYRQALGQGPEFLTYFNYEAQQDKSGLPNDRFSAERPEGSISTLTIQRTEQRDSAMYRCASSSGTRETQYFGPGTRLLVL.